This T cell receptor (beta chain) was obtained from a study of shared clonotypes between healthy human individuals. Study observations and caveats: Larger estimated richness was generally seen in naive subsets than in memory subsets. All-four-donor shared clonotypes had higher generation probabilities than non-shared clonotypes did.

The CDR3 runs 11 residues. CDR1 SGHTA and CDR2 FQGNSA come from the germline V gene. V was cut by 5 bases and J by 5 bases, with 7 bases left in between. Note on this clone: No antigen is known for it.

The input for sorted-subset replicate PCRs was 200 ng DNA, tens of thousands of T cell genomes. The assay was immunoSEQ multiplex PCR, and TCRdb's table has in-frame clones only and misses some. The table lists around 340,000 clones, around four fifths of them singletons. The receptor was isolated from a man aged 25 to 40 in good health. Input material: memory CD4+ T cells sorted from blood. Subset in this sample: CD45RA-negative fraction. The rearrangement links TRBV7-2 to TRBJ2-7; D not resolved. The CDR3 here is CASSPRNEQYF. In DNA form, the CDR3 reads TGTGCCAGCAGCCCGAGGAACGAGCAGTACTTC. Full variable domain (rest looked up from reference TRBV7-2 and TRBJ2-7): GAGVSQSPSNKVTEKGKDVELRCDPISGHTALYWYRQSLGQGLEFLIYFQGNSAPDKSGLPSDRFSAERTGGSVSTLTIQRTQQEDSAVYLCASSPRNEQYFGPGTRLTVT.